This T cell receptor beta chain stems from a study of Ad26.COV2.S vaccination and SARS-CoV-2 variants. Whole-study context: Participants got Ad26.COV2.S intramuscularly, once or twice 56 days apart. Study-wide findings and caveats: Vaccine and placebo recipients had similar non-spike TCR breadth. Reportedly, after vaccination the spike-specific CD8+ and CD4+ T cell responses displayed substantial breadth.

For this clone: Its antigen is unidentified.

This table comes from immunoSEQ multiplex PCR, and its TCRdb copy is limited to in-frame clones, with some not included. The data contain 250,000 or so clones, around 85% of them singletons. Described treatment: roughly 19 received Ad26.COV2.S at low or high dose, single or two shots; about 5 received placebo; per-sample allocation not given. Specimens were obtained on day 63 following the first vaccine or placebo injection. The germline gives CDR1 SGHKS, CDR2 YYEKEE (reference sequence). The V gene lost 3 bases and the J gene lost 5 bases, with 12 bases spanning the gap. The CDR3 has 14 residues. This TCR derives from a person aged 18 to 65 who received the Ad26.COV2.S COVID-19 vaccine or a placebo. The chain joins TRBV5-5 to TRBJ2-1; D unresolved. The sequences come from peripheral blood, collected in a trial of Ad26.COV2.S vaccine versus placebo. The CDR3 is CASSWARRNNEQFF. In nucleotides, the CDR3 is TGTGCCAGCAGCTGGGCTCGGAGAAACAATGAGCAGTTCTTC.